The sequence of this T cell receptor beta chain was determined in a study of blood T cell repertoires in COVID-19. For the study at large: Acute and convalescent COVID-19 specimens originated in the United States, Italy and Spain. PBMCs, B-cell-depleted T cells, or T cells were the source of the cDNA or gDNA that made up the material.

Original handling: Counts of nucleated cells, estimated from reference gene primer amplification, were obtained. Libraries were prepared by immunoSEQ multiplex PCR; TCRdb keeps only in-frame clonotypes and omits some of them. V and J calls and clone size come straight from that table; D and trimming were deduced from the DNA. The sample holds about 270,000 clones, approximately 86% seen once. Looked up from germline, CDR1 is SGHNT and CDR2 is YENEEA. With V trimmed by 4 bases and J by 6 bases, 3 bases remained unmatched. This CDR3 contains 13 residues. On this clone: A single base separates this from a much larger clone, so it may be a read error.

The source is a man aged 35-49 years with active or convalescent COVID-19. Material for sequencing was peripheral blood. This sequence joins TRBV11-3 and TRBJ1-1, with 9 positions matching TRBD1. CDR3 bases: TGTGCCAGCAGCTGGACAGGGGACGCTGAAGCTTTCTTT. It is translated as CASSWTGDAEAFF.